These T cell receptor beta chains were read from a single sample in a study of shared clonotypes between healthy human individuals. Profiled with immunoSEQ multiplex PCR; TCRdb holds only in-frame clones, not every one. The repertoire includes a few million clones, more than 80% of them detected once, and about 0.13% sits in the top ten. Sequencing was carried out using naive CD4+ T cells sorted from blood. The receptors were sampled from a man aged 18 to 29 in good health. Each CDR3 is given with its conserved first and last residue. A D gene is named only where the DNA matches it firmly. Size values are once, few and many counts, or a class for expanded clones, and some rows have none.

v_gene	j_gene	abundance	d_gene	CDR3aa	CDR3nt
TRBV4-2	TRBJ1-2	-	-	CASSQEGIFGSNYGYTF	TGTGCCAGCAGCCAAGAAGGGATTTTCGGGTCTAACTATGGCTACACCTTC
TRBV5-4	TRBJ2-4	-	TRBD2	CASSPGLAGNIQYF	TGTGCCAGCAGCCCAGGACTAGCAGGAAACATTCAGTACTTC
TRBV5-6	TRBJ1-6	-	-	CASSGGPQSSPLHF	TGTGCCAGCAGCGGAGGGCCACAGTCGTCACCCCTCCACTTT
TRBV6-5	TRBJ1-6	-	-	CASSYSVAIPNSPLHF	TGTGCCAGCAGTTACTCGGTGGCGATACCTAATTCACCCCTCCACTTT
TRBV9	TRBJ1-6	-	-	CASSVVPGPDNSPLHF	TGTGCCAGCAGCGTAGTGCCGGGGCCGGATAATTCACCCCTCCACTTT
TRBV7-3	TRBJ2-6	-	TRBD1	CASSLKGDRPGTGANVLTF	TGTGCCAGCAGCCTAAAAGGGGACAGGCCAGGGACTGGGGCCAACGTCCTGACTTTC
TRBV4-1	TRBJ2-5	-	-	CASSRGGGWDETQYF	TGCGCCAGCAGCCGGGGAGGCGGGTGGGATGAGACCCAGTACTTC
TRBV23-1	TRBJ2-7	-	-	CASTSSKRGSYEQYF	TGCGCCAGCACATCGTCCAAACGAGGCTCCTACGAGCAGTACTTC
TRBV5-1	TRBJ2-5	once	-	CASSSDGHQETQYF	TGCGCCAGCAGCTCGGACGGCCATCAAGAGACCCAGTACTTC
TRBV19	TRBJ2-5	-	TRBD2	CASRQRGQETQYF	TGTGCCAGTAGACAGCGGGGACAAGAGACCCAGTACTTC
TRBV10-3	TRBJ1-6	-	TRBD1	CASRGQAGSPLHF	TGTGCCTCTAGGGGACAGGCCGGATCACCCCTCCACTTT
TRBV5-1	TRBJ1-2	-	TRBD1	CASSLALQGALESYTF	TGCGCCAGCAGCTTGGCCTTACAGGGGGCCTTAGAGAGCTACACCTTC